Presented here are 15 T cell receptor beta chains from one specimen sequenced in a study of T cell responses to AZD1222 COVID-19 vaccine. Profiled with immunoSEQ multiplex PCR; TCRdb holds only in-frame clones, not every one. The sample contains roughly 110,000 clones, roughly 90% of which appear only once. Sample: peripheral blood, taken 28 days after the second AZD1222 dose. The receptors derive from an adult who received the AZD1222 COVID-19 vaccine.

The chain has TRBV4-1 and TRBJ1-2, with 7 bases matching TRBD1. The V segment lost 6 bases and the J segment 1 base; nucleotides outside the gene matches: 5. Germline CDR1 reads MGHRA; CDR2 reads YSYEKL. This CDR3 spans 14 amino acids. CDR3 in DNA: TGCGCCAGCAGGCTGACAGGGAGTAACTATGGCTACACCTTC. This gives the protein CASRLTGSNYGYTF.

The chain is built from TRBV7-3 and TRBJ1-1, with D maybe TRBD1 (5 bases). CDR1 is SGHTA, CDR2 FQGTGA, per germline. The CDR3 has 14 residues. Trimming left V 2 bases short and J 4 bases short, with 11 bases between. Here the CDR3 DNA reads TGTGCCAGCAGCTTAGAAGGGGCGAGCACTGAAGCTTTCTTT. It encodes CASSLEGASTEAFF.

V gene TRBV28 combines with J gene TRBJ1-5; 8 positions match TRBD1. Unmatched junction bases numbered 9, after V lost 1 base and J lost 4 bases. The CDR3 consists of 17 residues. Germline assignment: CDR1 MDHEN and CDR2 SYDVKM. CDR3 nucleotide sequence: TGTGCCAGCAGTTTATCAGGAGGACAGGGAAGGAATCAGCCCCAGCATTTT. It encodes CASSLSGGQGRNQPQHF.

This chain connects TRBV13 to TRBJ1-1; D is unclear. The CDR3 length is 13 residues. V lost 5 bases to trimming and J lost 1 base, with 8 bases between them. Per germline, CDR1 PRHDT and CDR2 FYEKMQ (reference sequence). CDR3 in DNA: TGTGCCAGCAGCCTCGCGGAGAACACTGAAGCTTTCTTT. Its protein is CASSLAENTEAFF.

As for this clone: This specimen includes other DNA sequences encoding the same CDR3. CDR3 DNA: TGTGCCAGTAGGGATAACTATGGCTACACCTTC. This sequence encodes CASRDNYGYTF. The V call is TRBV19, the J call TRBJ1-2; no definite D call. This CDR3 has 11 residues. Trimming removed 6 bases from V and 1 base from J, with 3 bases in between. The germline V gene has CDR1 LNHDA and CDR2 SQIVND (reference sequence).

The V gene is TRBV4-1, the J gene TRBJ1-1; the D gene is possibly TRBD1 (5 bases). The length of the CDR3 is 12 residues. Germline CDR1 and CDR2: MGHRA and YSYEKL. The ends were cut back, 3 bases at V and 7 bases at J, with 9 bases in the middle. The CDR3 nucleotides are TGCGCCAGCAGCCAGACGGGGGTTGAAGCTTTCTTT. Residues: CASSQTGVEAFF.

The J gene is TRBJ2-1, the V gene TRBV7-2; D gene unclear. CDR1 is SGHTA and CDR2 is FQGNSA in the germline V gene. This CDR3 region has 16 residues. Trimming stripped 3 bases from V and 1 base from J, with 13 bases between. The CDR3 region is CASSLRLAGSYNEQFF. The CDR3 DNA reads TGTGCCAGCAGCTTGCGACTTGCTGGATCCTACAATGAGCAGTTCTTC. The variable domain in full, completed from reference TRBV7-2 and TRBJ2-1, reads GAGVSQSPSNKVTEKGKDVELRCDPISGHTALYWYRQSLGQGLEFLIYFQGNSAPDKSGLPSDRFSAERTGGSVSTLTIQRTQQEDSAVYLCASSLRLAGSYNEQFFGPGTRLTVL.

V gene TRBV9 combines with J gene TRBJ2-7, with unresolved D. The germline CDR1 and CDR2 sequences are SGDLS and YYNGEE. The CDR3 extends over 16 amino acids. V was trimmed by 2 bases and J by 1 base, leaving 16 bases between them. Here the CDR3 DNA reads TGTGCCAGCAGCGTTGGCCGTGGGTCTTTTTCCTACGAGCAGTACTTC. Residues: CASSVGRGSFSYEQYF.

V gene TRBV27 combines with J gene TRBJ1-3, with D hard to call. The CDR3 covers 15 residues. Between the trimmed V and J ends, which lost 0 bases and 3 bases, there was a span of 9 bases. CDR1 is MNHEY, CDR2 SMNVEV, per germline (reference sequence). CDR3 amino acids: CASSLSMGFGNTIYF. CDR3 nucleotides: TGTGCCAGCAGTTTATCGATGGGTTTTGGAAACACCATATATTTT.

The chain uses TRBV14 and TRBJ2-1; D unclear. Trimming took 0 bases from V and 8 from J, leaving 8 bases between them. The CDR3 spans 13 residues. The germline CDR1 and CDR2 sequences are SGHDN and FVKESK. CDR3 nucleotides: TGTGCCAGCAGCCAAGAGGTGGGCGATGAGCAGTTCTTC. It codes for CASSQEVGDEQFF.

The J gene is TRBJ2-7, the V gene TRBV7-9; no clear D gene. The CDR3 contains 10 residues. Germline V lookup: CDR1 SEHNR, CDR2 FQNEAQ (reference sequence). V lost 5 bases and J 8 bases, leaving 7 bases between the germline ends. In DNA form, the CDR3 reads TGTGCCAGCAGCCCACGCAAGCAGTACTTC. It is translated as CASSPRKQYF.

The rearrangement links TRBV5-6 to TRBJ1-1, with 7 bases matching TRBD1. V shed 2 bases, J shed 4 bases, and the junction held 11 bases outside the gene matches. The CDR3 totals 16 residues. Germline V gene sequence: CDR1 SGHDT, CDR2 YYEEEE. The CDR3 sequence: CASSFWTGHGGTEAFF. CDR3 bases: TGTGCCAGCAGCTTTTGGACAGGTCACGGTGGCACTGAAGCTTTCTTT. Combining the CDR3 with reference TRBV5-6 and TRBJ1-1 gives the whole variable domain DAGVTQSPTHLIKTRGQQVTLRCSPKSGHDTVSWYQQALGQGPQFIFQYYEEEERQRGNFPDRFSGHQFPNYSSELNVNALLLGDSALYLCASSFWTGHGGTEAFFGQGTRLTVV.

J is TRBJ1-1 and V is TRBV18; D is undetermined. CDR1 KGHSH and CDR2 LQKENI come from the germline V gene. The ends were cut back, 3 bases at V and 4 bases at J, with 6 bases in the middle. This CDR3 spans 12 amino acids. The CDR3 protein is CASSPRPTEAFF. The CDR3 bases are TGTGCCAGCTCACCCCGACCCACTGAAGCTTTCTTT.

V gene TRBV28 combines with J gene TRBJ1-5; no firm D call. This CDR3 spans 15 amino acids. V was trimmed by 3 bases and J by 6 bases, leaving 15 bases between them. The germline gives CDR1 MDHEN, CDR2 SYDVKM. The CDR3 region has the DNA TGTGCCAGCAGTTTTAGTATCCGGGTAGTTCAGCCCCAGCATTTT. Protein: CASSFSIRVVQPQHF.

As regards this clone: A read error may account for a junction end that differs from germline. The chain employs TRBV5-8 and TRBJ2-2, with D possibly matching TRBD1 (5 bases). The CDR3 extends over 14 amino acids. The germline gives CDR1 SGHTS, CDR2 YDEGEE. The chain's CDR3 is CASSLAGNPGELFF. CDR3 coding DNA: TGTGCCAGCAGCCTGGCAGGGAACCCCGGGGAGCTGTTTTTT.